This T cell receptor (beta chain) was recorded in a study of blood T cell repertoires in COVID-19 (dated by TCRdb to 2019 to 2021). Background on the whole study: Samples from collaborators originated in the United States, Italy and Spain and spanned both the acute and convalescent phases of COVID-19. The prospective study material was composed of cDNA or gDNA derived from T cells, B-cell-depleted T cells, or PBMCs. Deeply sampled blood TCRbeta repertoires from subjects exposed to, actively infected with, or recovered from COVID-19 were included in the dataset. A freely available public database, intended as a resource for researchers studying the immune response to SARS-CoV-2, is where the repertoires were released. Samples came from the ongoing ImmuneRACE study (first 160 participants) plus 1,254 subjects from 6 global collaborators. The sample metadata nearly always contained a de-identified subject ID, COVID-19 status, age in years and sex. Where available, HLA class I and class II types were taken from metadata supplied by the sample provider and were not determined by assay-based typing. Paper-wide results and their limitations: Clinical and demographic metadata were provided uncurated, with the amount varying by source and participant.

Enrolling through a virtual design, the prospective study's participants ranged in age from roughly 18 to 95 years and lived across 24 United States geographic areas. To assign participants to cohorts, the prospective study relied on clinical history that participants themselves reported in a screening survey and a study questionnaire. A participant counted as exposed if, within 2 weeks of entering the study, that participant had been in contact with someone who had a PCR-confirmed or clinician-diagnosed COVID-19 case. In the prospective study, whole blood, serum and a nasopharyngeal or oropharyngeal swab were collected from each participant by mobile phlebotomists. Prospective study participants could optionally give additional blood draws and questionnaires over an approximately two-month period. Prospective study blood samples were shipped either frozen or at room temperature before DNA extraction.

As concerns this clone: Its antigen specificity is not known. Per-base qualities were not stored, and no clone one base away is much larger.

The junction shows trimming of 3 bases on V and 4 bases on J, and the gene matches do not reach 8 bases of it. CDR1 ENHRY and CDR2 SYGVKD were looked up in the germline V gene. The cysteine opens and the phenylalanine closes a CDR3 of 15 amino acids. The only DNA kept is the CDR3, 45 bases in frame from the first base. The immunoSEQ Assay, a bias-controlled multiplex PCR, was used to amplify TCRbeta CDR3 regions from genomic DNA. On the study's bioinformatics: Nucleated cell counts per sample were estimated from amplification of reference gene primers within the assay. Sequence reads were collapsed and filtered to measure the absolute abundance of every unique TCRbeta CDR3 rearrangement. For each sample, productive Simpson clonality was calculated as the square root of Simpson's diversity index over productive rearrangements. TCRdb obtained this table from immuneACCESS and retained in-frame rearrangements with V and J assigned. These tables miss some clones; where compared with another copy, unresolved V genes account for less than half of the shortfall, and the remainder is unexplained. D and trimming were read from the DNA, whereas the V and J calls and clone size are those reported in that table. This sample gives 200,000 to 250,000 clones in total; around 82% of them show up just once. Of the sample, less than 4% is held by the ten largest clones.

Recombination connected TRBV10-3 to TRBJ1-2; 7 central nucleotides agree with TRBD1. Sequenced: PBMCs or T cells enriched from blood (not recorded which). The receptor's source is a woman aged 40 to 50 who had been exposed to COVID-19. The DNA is TGTGCCATCAGTGATAGGACAGGAGGGGTCTATGGCTACACCTTC. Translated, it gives CAISDRTGGVYGYTF.